Below, one TCR beta chain is given with its context. Authors' processing steps: Amplification of reference gene primers provided the estimated nucleated cell counts. Sequencing was performed with immunoSEQ multiplex PCR; in TCRdb, only in-frame clones are kept and a portion is missing. That table gives V, J and clone size, and the DNA gave D and trimming. The sample has about 270,000 clones, about 85% seen once. Germline loops: CDR1 LNHDA, CDR2 SQIVND (reference sequence). J was trimmed by 4 bases and V by 1 base; bases with no gene match: 2. There are 16 residues in the CDR3. The data derive from a study of blood T cell repertoires in COVID-19. Across the whole study: Collection of acute and convalescent COVID-19 samples took place in the United States, Italy and Spain. From T cells, B-cell-depleted T cells, or PBMCs came the material, which was cDNA or gDNA.

Sequencing used peripheral blood. The receptor comes from a woman between 45 and 65 years old with active or convalescent COVID-19. The chain is built from TRBV19 and TRBJ2-5; the match to TRBD2 covers 14 bases. The CDR3 nucleotides read TGTGCCAGTAGTATAGGTGGGACTAGCGGGAGAGAGACCCAGTACTTC. Translation gives CASSIGGTSGRETQYF.